The 27 T cell receptor beta chains below come from one sample, sequenced in a study of a mutant IDH1 vaccine in newly diagnosed glioma. Their specific antigens are unknown. Assay: immunoSEQ multiplex PCR; the TCRdb copy retains only in-frame clones and omits some. The table has some 50,000 clones, about two thirds seen once. Time point noted: week 47, end of study. Doses of 300 ug of mutant IDH1 20-mer peptide were given with topical imiquimod. The input for sequencing was peripheral blood mononuclear cells (PBMCs), taken from a glioma patient whose treatment included an IDH1 peptide vaccine. These TCRs come from a man in his forties or fifties with glioma. Some clones in this sample may be carry-over from other donors' samples.

DNA for the CDR3: TGCGCCAGCACCCTCAAGCCAGCGCCTTCCTACAATGAGCAGTTCTTC. Translated: CASTLKPAPSYNEQFF. This rearrangement joins TRBV4-1 to TRBJ2-1; D remains unclear. CDR1 and CDR2 from the germline V gene are MGHRA and YSYEKL. V lost 7 bases to trimming and J lost 1 base, with 17 bases between them. This CDR3 is built from 16 residues.

This clone was seen just once. The chain carries TRBV4-1 and TRBJ2-5; D uncertain. CDR3 size: 13 residues. The V end lost 3 bases, the J end lost 4 bases, and 9 bases lay between the germline ends. Germline V gene sequence: CDR1 MGHRA, CDR2 YSYEKL. The CDR3 loop is CASSHILGETQYF. The CDR3 region has the DNA TGCGCCAGCAGCCACATACTGGGAGAGACCCAGTACTTC.

V is TRBV5-1 and J is TRBJ1-6; D call uncertain. This CDR3 contains 16 residues. V lost 7 bases and J 2 bases, leaving 16 bases between the germline ends. Per germline, CDR1 SGHRS and CDR2 YFSETQ. The CDR3 nucleotides are TGCGCCAGCTCCTTTTCGGACGGAGCCTATAATTCACCCCTCCACTTT. This encodes CASSFSDGAYNSPLHF.

This clone occurred a few times. The chain is built from TRBV18 and TRBJ2-3, with D tentatively TRBD2 (5 bases). The V gene lost 0 bases and the J gene lost 5 bases, with 18 bases spanning the gap. The CDR3 runs 17 residues. Germline V gene lookup returns CDR1 KGHSH and CDR2 LQKENI. The CDR3 reads CASSPPIGQGRKDTQYF. The CDR3, as DNA: TGTGCCAGCTCACCACCCATCGGCCAAGGGAGAAAAGATACGCAGTATTTT.

The chain has TRBV9 and TRBJ1-4; unclear D gene. CDR3 length: 14 residues. Trimming removed 7 bases at V and 8 bases at J, with 18 bases between. Germline CDR1 is SGDLS and CDR2 is YYNGEE. CDR3 residues: CASGPTTGGEKLFF. The CDR3 nucleotides are TGTGCCAGCGGGCCCACGACGGGAGGGGAAAAACTGTTTTTT.

The rearrangement uses TRBV12-5 and TRBJ1-1; D call uncertain. V lost 0 bases and J 0 bases, leaving 14 bases between the germline ends. The CDR3 consists of 17 residues. Germline V gene data show CDR1 as LGHNT and CDR2 as FRNRAP. CDR3 residues: CASGLVNLAAMNTEAFF. DNA for the CDR3: TGTGCTAGTGGTTTGGTAAACCTGGCAGCAATGAACACTGAAGCTTTCTTT.

This clone was recorded a few times. The rearrangement uses TRBV9 and TRBJ1-2; 7 bases match TRBD1. Per the germline V gene, CDR1 is SGDLS and CDR2 is YYNGEE. Trimming removed 3 bases from V and 1 base from J; junction bases left unmatched: 3. This CDR3 has 14 amino acids. CDR3 sequence: CASSGGQLNYGYTF. CDR3 DNA: TGTGCCAGCAGCGGGGGACAGCTTAACTATGGCTACACCTTC. Using reference TRBV9 and TRBJ1-2 for the parts outside the CDR3, the full variable domain is DSGVTQTPKHLITATGQRVTLRCSPRSGDLSVYWYQQSLDQGLQFLIQYYNGEERAKGNILERFSAQQFPDLHSELNLSSLELGDSALYFCASSGGQLNYGYTFGSGTRLTVV.

This chain links TRBV5-1 with TRBJ2-3, with D hard to call. CDR3 size: 14 residues. Germline values: CDR1 SGHRS, CDR2 YFSETQ. The germline V and J ends were trimmed by 1 base and 6 bases, with 12 bases remaining between them. The CDR3 DNA sequence: TGCGCCAGCAGCTTGAATTTAGCAGGTGATACGCAGTATTTT. Its translation is CASSLNLAGDTQYF.

The chain couples TRBV19 to TRBJ1-1; D is unclear. CDR1 and CDR2 (germline): LNHDA, SQIVND (reference sequence). This CDR3 comprises 16 residues. Between the trimmed V and J ends, which lost 4 bases and 2 bases, there was a span of 17 bases. The CDR3 DNA is TGTGCCAGTAGTACCCAGCCCCAGGTAACCAACACTGAAGCTTTCTTT. Its protein is CASSTQPQVTNTEAFF.

There are many counts of this clone. V is TRBV29-1 and J is TRBJ2-3; D ambiguous. The CDR3 totals 12 residues. Germline CDR1 SQVTM, CDR2 ANQGSEA. V was shortened by 1 base and J by 4 bases, with 6 bases between the two germline ends. CDR3 in DNA: TGCAGCGTTGAAGCCGCGTCAGATACGCAGTATTTT. Amino acids: CSVEAASDTQYF.

The rearrangement uses TRBV19 and TRBJ1-1; D remains ambiguous. The V gene's germline CDR1 is LNHDA and CDR2 SQIVND (reference sequence). Trimming left V 7 bases short and J 1 base short, with 16 bases between. The CDR3 is 15 residues long. CDR3 amino acids: CASTAGGQANTEAFF. The CDR3 DNA is TGTGCCAGTACGGCCGGAGGCCAAGCGAACACTGAAGCTTTCTTT.

The chain recombines TRBV18 with TRBJ1-4, with 8 bases fitting TRBD1. Looked up from germline, CDR1 is KGHSH and CDR2 is LQKENI. This CDR3 spans 17 amino acids. V lost 3 bases, J lost 0 bases, and 6 bases stayed unmatched. The CDR3 sequence: CASSPDRGRATNEKLFF. The CDR3 region has the DNA TGTGCCAGCTCACCCGACAGGGGACGTGCAACTAATGAAAAACTGTTTTTT.

The chain couples TRBV2 to TRBJ1-4, with 8 bases identical to TRBD1. The CDR3 length is 18 residues. Germline CDR1 reads SNHLY; CDR2 reads FYNNEI. Trimming cost V 4 bases and J 8 bases; bases outside gene matches: 18. CDR3 sequence reads: CASSAPTDDRGSDEKLFF. The CDR3, as DNA: TGTGCCAGCAGTGCACCCACAGATGACAGGGGTAGCGACGAAAAACTGTTTTTT.

The CDR3 region is CASRQAPTGAYNSPLHF. CDR3 sequence (DNA): TGCGCCTCCCGCCAGGCCCCAACAGGAGCCTATAATTCACCCCTCCACTTT. The chain uses TRBV10-2 and TRBJ1-6; a possible D gene is TRBD1 (5 bases). The CDR3 loop spans 17 amino acids. The germline CDR1 and CDR2 sequences are WSHSY and SAAADI. Trimming shortened V by 11 bases and J by 2 bases, and 22 bases separated the two germline ends.

This clone has more than one count but fewer than ten. CDR3 in DNA: TGTGCCAGTTCGGACAGCCGGATCAAGCCCCAGCATTTT. Residues: CASSDSRIKPQHF. V usage is TRBV19 and J usage is TRBJ1-5; D may be TRBD1 (6 bases). Between the trimmed V and J ends, which lost 8 bases and 8 bases, there was a span of 16 bases. Germline values: CDR1 LNHDA, CDR2 SQIVND (reference sequence). CDR3 length: 13 amino acids.

This chain connects TRBV7-9 to TRBJ1-4; D is unclear. The CDR3 totals 14 residues. Germline values: CDR1 SEHNR, CDR2 FQNEAQ (reference sequence). V lost 8 bases and J lost 0, with 10 bases in between. The CDR3 sequence is CASGHRATNEKLFF. The DNA for the CDR3 is TGTGCCAGCGGCCACAGAGCAACTAATGAAAAACTGTTTTTT.

The V call is TRBV7-8, the J call TRBJ2-7, with 8 bases that match TRBD1. The germline gives CDR1 SGHVS, CDR2 FQNEAQ. The CDR3 has 14 amino acids. Trimming took 4 bases from V and 3 from J; bases not matched to a gene: 5. As DNA, the CDR3 is TGTGCCAGCAGCTGGGGACAGGTGAACTACGAGCAGTACTTC. Encoded protein: CASSWGQVNYEQYF.

The J gene is TRBJ2-5, the V gene TRBV5-1, with 9 bases that match TRBD1. Germline V lookup: CDR1 SGHRS, CDR2 YFSETQ. Trimming took 4 bases from V and 2 from J; bases not matched to a gene: 3. The CDR3 loop spans 14 amino acids. In nucleotides, the CDR3 is TGCGCCAGCAGCAACGACAGGGGGCAAGAGACCCAGTACTTC. Translation gives CASSNDRGQETQYF.

The rearrangement joins TRBV6-1 to TRBJ1-2; the D gene is possibly TRBD1 (6 bases). Deletions cut 2 bases from V and 4 bases from J, with 20 bases between. Germline assignment: CDR1 MNHNS and CDR2 SASEGT. The CDR3 runs 17 residues. The CDR3 spells CASSENILRGAAYGYTF. As DNA, the CDR3 is TGTGCCAGCAGTGAAAATATCCTTCGGGGGGCGGCCTATGGCTACACCTTC.

The CDR3 nucleotides read TGTGCCACCAGCAGAGGACTAGCGGGGAAACTCGATACGCAGTATTTT. Its protein is CATSRGLAGKLDTQYF. The chain links TRBV15 to TRBJ2-3, with TRBD2 matching over 11 bases. The CDR3 length is 16 residues. The junction had 6 bases not matched to a gene; V was cut back by 1 base and J by 6 bases. CDR1 and CDR2 from the germline V gene are LNHNV and YYDKDF (reference sequence).

This clone occurred once. This chain connects TRBV30 to TRBJ2-7, with TRBD2 identical over 7 bases. The CDR3 totals 14 residues. CDR1 and CDR2 from the germline V gene are GTSNPN and SVGIG (reference sequence). Germline trimming cut 0 bases from V and 2 bases from J; bases unmatched to any gene: 4. The CDR3: CAWSVGGGPYEQYF. As DNA, the CDR3 is TGTGCCTGGAGTGTAGGCGGGGGACCCTACGAGCAGTACTTC.

This rearrangement joins TRBV30 to TRBJ1-5; no definite D call. V was cut by 6 bases and J by 0 bases, with 9 bases left in between. The V gene's germline CDR1 is GTSNPN and CDR2 SVGIG (reference sequence). The CDR3 length is 13 residues. CDR3 residues: CACEFHSNQPQHF. The CDR3, as DNA: TGTGCCTGCGAGTTCCATAGCAATCAGCCCCAGCATTTT.

The V gene is TRBV6-5, the J gene TRBJ2-6; possibly TRBD2 for D (6 bases). Germline CDR1 MNHEY, CDR2 SVGAGI. This CDR3 is 15 amino acids long. The V and J ends lost 6 bases and 4 bases respectively, with 13 bases between them. The CDR3 bases are TGTGCCAGCAGAGACCTAGCGTTAGGGGCCAACGTCCTGACTTTC. It is translated as CASRDLALGANVLTF.

The chain joins TRBV19 to TRBJ2-7; 9 nucleotides match TRBD1. CDR3 length equals 15 residues. Per the germline V gene, CDR1 is LNHDA and CDR2 is SQIVND (reference sequence). J lost 2 bases, V lost 3 bases, and 5 bases had no gene match. CDR3: CASSMPGQGTYEQYF. CDR3 sequence (DNA): TGTGCCAGTAGTATGCCGGGACAGGGCACCTACGAGCAGTACTTC.

V and J are TRBV10-3 and TRBJ2-5; tentative D call: TRBD2 (6 bases). Germline loops: CDR1 ENHRY, CDR2 SYGVKD. The V gene lost 8 bases and the J gene lost 0 bases, with 7 bases spanning the gap. The CDR3 is 12 residues long. The CDR3 is CAIGGYQETQYF. The CDR3 DNA is TGTGCCATCGGGGGGTACCAAGAGACCCAGTACTTC.

The V and J genes are TRBV2 and TRBJ1-1; D unresolved. The CDR3 is 11 residues long. Germline V lookup: CDR1 SNHLY, CDR2 FYNNEI. V was shortened by 3 bases and J by 8 bases, with 7 bases between the two germline ends. CDR3 sequence (DNA): TGTGCCAGCAGTGAGGGTCGCGAAGCTTTCTTT. This codes for CASSEGREAFF. Full variable domain (missing parts from reference TRBV2 and TRBJ1-1): EPEVTQTPSHQVTQMGQEVILRCVPISNHLYFYWYRQILGQKVEFLVSFYNNEISEKSEIFDDQFSVERPDGSNFTLKIRSTKLEDSAMYFCASSEGREAFFGQGTRLTVV.

J is TRBJ2-5 and V is TRBV7-8; 8 bases line up with TRBD2. After removal of 1 base from V and 3 bases from J, the junction contained 7 bases not matched to a gene. This CDR3 has 16 residues. Germline values: CDR1 SGHVS, CDR2 FQNEAQ. The DNA for the CDR3 is TGTGCCAGCAGCTTAGGCGGCGGGGGGCGTGAAGAGACCCAGTACTTC. Its protein is CASSLGGGGREETQYF.